Sequencing of this T cell receptor beta chain was carried out in a study of T cell repertoires in cytomegalovirus infection. Findings and limits, study-wide: Frequencies of public TCR beta families were cumulated, and this identified carriers of CMV plus the relevant HLA.

CDR3 length: 14 amino acids. V was clipped by 2 bases and J by 3 bases, with 10 bases between them. Germline V gene lookup returns CDR1 SEHNR and CDR2 FQNEAQ (reference sequence). In the case of this clonotype: What it binds is not known.

Each CDR3 protein is one row after TCRdb ran MiXCR on the reads. The sample shows fewer than 250,000 distinct CDR3 sequences, about 12% of them seen only once. Sequenced sample: PBMCs. The receptor was derived from a human donor in good health (CMV status not recorded). Some clones in this sample may be carry-over from other donors' samples. J is TRBJ2-5 and V is TRBV7-9; possible D gene TRBD1, 5 bases. The CDR3 nucleotides are TGTGCCAGCAGCTTATACGGCAGGGAAGAGACCCAGTACTTC. Amino acid sequence: CASSLYGREETQYF.